This paragraph covers one T cell receptor beta chain sequence. The V gene's germline CDR1 is LGHDT and CDR2 YNNKEL (reference sequence). This CDR3 contains 14 residues. Trimming at V came to 3 bases and at J to 8 bases, leaving 4 bases not matched to a gene. This specimen belongs to a study of blood T cell repertoires in COVID-19. Study at large: COVID-19 samples collected from the United States, Italy and Spain covered acute and convalescent phases.

Participants had their cohort set by participant-reported clinical history. Cohort 3 recovered donors had two negative PCRs, clearance, or symptom resolution. As originally analysed: Amplification from reference gene primers served as the basis for estimated nucleated cell counts. Method: immunoSEQ multiplex PCR; TCRdb's copy keeps in-frame clones and lacks some. D and trimming come from the DNA, and the V and J calls and clone size come from that table. The sample lists 300,000 to 350,000 clones, about 88% occurring once. The chain has TRBV3-1 (or the pseudogene TRBV3-2) and TRBJ1-1; 12 bases map to TRBD1. The sequencing input was PBMCs or T cells enriched from blood (not recorded which). The TCR was taken from a woman aged 30 to 39 who had recovered from COVID-19. CDR3 nucleotides: TGTGCCAGCAGCCAGACGGGACAGGGGGCCGAAGCTTTCTTT. Protein: CASSQTGQGAEAFF.